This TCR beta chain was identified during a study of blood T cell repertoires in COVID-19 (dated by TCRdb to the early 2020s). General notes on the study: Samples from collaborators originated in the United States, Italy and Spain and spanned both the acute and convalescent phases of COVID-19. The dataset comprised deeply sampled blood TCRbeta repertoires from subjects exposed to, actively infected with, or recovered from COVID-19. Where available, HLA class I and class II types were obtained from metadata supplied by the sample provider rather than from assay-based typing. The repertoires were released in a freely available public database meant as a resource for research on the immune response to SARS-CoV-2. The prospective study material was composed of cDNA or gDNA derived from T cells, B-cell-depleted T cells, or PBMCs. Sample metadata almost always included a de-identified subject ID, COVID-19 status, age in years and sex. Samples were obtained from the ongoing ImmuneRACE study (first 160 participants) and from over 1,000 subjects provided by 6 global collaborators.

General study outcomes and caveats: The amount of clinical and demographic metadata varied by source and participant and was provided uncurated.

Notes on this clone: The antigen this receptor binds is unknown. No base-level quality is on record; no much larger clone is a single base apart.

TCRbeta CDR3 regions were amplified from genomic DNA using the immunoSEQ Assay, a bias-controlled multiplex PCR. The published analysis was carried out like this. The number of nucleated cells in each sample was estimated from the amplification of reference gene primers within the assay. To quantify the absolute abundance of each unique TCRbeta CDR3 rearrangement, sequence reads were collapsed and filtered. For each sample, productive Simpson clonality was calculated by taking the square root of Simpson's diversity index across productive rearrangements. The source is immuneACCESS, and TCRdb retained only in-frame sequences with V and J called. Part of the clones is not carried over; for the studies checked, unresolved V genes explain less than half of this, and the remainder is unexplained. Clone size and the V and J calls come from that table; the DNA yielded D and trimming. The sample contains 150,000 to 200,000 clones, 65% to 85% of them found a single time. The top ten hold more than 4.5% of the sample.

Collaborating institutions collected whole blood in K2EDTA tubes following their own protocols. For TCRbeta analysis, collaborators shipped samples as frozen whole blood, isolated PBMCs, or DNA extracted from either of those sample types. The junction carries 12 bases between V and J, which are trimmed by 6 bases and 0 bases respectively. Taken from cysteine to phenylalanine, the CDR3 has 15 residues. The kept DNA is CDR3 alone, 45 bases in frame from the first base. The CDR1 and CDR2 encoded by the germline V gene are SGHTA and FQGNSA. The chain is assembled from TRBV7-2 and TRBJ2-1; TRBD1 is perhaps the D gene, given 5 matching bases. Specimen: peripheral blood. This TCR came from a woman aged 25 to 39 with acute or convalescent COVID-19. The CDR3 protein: CASSRDSFSYNEQFF. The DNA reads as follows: TGTGCCAGCAGTCGAGACAGTTTCTCCTACAATGAGCAGTTCTTC.